Sequencing of this TCR beta chain was carried out in a study of T-cell reconstitution after alpha-beta-depleted transplantation in children (dated by TCRdb to the mid-2010s). Broadly, across the study: Using TCR repertoire profiling, the study quantitatively followed how T-cell immune reconstitution unfolded in children after TCRalphabeta/CD19-depleted allogeneic hematopoietic cell transplantation.

The method behind the library was PCR. The reads were generated on an Illumina HiSeq 2500. TCR libraries were prepared with molecular barcoding, using unique molecular identifiers to normalize TCRbeta repertoire quantification. TCRdb reprocessing: public reads trimmed at Q25 with fastp, clones called with MiXCR, in-frame beta chains kept. Duplicate CDR3 protein sequences are folded into a single record with the most common DNA and genes. Present in this sample are hundreds of thousands of distinct CDR3 sequences, approximately 12% of which were seen just once. Of the sample, around 4.1% falls within the top ten clones. About this clonotype itself: It lacks a known antigen. Base-call qualities are not available, and no considerably larger clone is one nucleotide away.

CDR1 is given as MDHEN and CDR2 as SYDVKM, both from the germline V gene. V and J lose 2 bases and 3 bases, and a span of 10 bases separates them. Including cysteine and phenylalanine, the CDR3 has 15 amino acids. The kept DNA is CDR3 alone, 45 bases in frame from the first base. This clonotype was sampled from a human donor who donated a stem cell graft to a child with Fanconi anemia. This sample comprised PBMCs, obtained from the stem cell graft. The chain joins TRBV28 to TRBJ2-2, and TRBD2 may be the D gene, going by 6 matching bases. The DNA sequence reads TGTGCCAGCAGTTTAGGAGGGGCAGACACCGGGGAGCTGTTTTTT. Translated, it gives CASSLGGADTGELFF.